This passage covers 3 T cell receptor beta chains from one sample sequenced in a study of identifying expanded T cells in peripheral blood. TCRdb's table, derived via immunoSEQ multiplex PCR, lists solely in-frame clones and lacks some. Of roughly 81,000 clones listed, roughly 84% are singletons. Sequenced sample: blood. These receptor sequences come from a person aged 18 to 70 in good health.

This clone was seen once. The chain couples TRBV7-3 to TRBJ1-3; possible D gene TRBD1, 5 bases. Trimming removed 5 bases from V and 8 bases from J, with 19 bases in between. Germline V gene sequence: CDR1 SGHTA, CDR2 FQGTGA. CDR3 size: 15 residues. The CDR3 nucleotides are TGTGCCAGCAGCCCTCATGGGACTTCGGAAGACACCATATATTTT. Translated: CASSPHGTSEDTIYF.

The V and J genes are TRBV19 and TRBJ1-2; D remains unclear. The V gene lost 2 bases and the J gene lost 0 bases, with 10 bases spanning the gap. CDR3 length equals 15 residues. Germline V gives CDR1 LNHDA, CDR2 SQIVND (reference sequence). CDR3 DNA sequence: TGTGCCAGTAGTATAAGGACGGCGGCTAACTATGGCTACACCTTC. It is translated as CASSIRTAANYGYTF.

The chain links TRBV7-2 to TRBJ2-1; D remains ambiguous. CDR1 and CDR2 (germline): SGHTA, FQGNSA. V lost 4 bases to trimming and J lost 0 bases, with 16 bases between them. This CDR3 is built from 17 residues. CDR3 DNA sequence: TGTGCCAGCAGCTCTCGGGCAGGCGGAATCTCCTACAATGAGCAGTTCTTC. Amino acids: CASSSRAGGISYNEQFF.